The present entry profiles one T cell receptor beta chain with its context. Its antigen remains unknown. Germline CDR1 is LGHDT and CDR2 is YNNKEL (reference sequence). The V segment lost 1 base and the J segment 6 bases; nucleotides outside the gene matches: 5. The CDR3 totals 15 residues. The TCRbeta library incorporated unique molecular identifiers. MiXCR, run by TCRdb on the PCR reads, gives a single entry per CDR3 protein. There are more than 200,000 distinct CDR3 sequences in the sample; about 25% occur only once, and 2.6% lies in the top ten. This entry is derived from a study of T-cell reconstitution after alpha-beta-depleted transplantation in children. General observations from the study: A year had passed since transplant, and T-cell counts and diversity by then came mostly from newly produced T cells.

Sequences were derived from PBMCs, sampled before TCRalphabeta/CD19-depleted stem cell transplant. The chain uses TRBV3-1 and TRBJ2-1, with 8 bases that match TRBD1. The source of this sequence is a girl aged 2-10 years with Fanconi anemia, due to receive a stem cell transplant. Written as DNA, the CDR3 is TGTGCCAGCAGCCAAGTCAGGGGGCGCCTCAATGAGCAGTTCTTC. It is translated as CASSQVRGRLNEQFF.